These T cell receptor beta chains were read from a single sample in a study of shared clonotypes between healthy human individuals. The assay was immunoSEQ multiplex PCR, and TCRdb's table has in-frame clones only and misses some. This table has 950,000 to 1,300,000 clones, around 76% appearing once. Sequencing input: memory CD4+ T cells sorted from blood. Receptors were obtained from a man aged 18-30 years in good health. CDR3s include the opening cysteine and the closing phenylalanine or tryptophan. Each record gives: V gene, J gene, CDR3 protein.

V gene: TRBV5-1; J gene: TRBJ2-7; CDR3 protein: CASSLGVRVSLNEQYF
V gene: TRBV19; J gene: TRBJ2-7; CDR3 protein: CASSRRDGSYEQYF
V gene: TRBV5-1; J gene: TRBJ2-1; CDR3 protein: CASSLDSGRDEQFF
V gene: TRBV9; J gene: TRBJ2-5; CDR3 protein: CASSVGAGVRETQYF
V gene: TRBV18; J gene: TRBJ1-6; CDR3 protein: CASSPDDSPLHF
V gene: TRBV6-5; J gene: TRBJ1-5; CDR3 protein: CASSVQGLYQPQHF
V gene: TRBV7-9; J gene: TRBJ2-3; CDR3 protein: CASSNPGLAKTDTQYF
V gene: TRBV29-1; J gene: TRBJ1-2; CDR3 protein: CSVDPQGAHGYTF
V gene: TRBV6-1; J gene: TRBJ1-5; CDR3 protein: CASRLGYIGNQPQHF
V gene: TRBV30; J gene: TRBJ1-5; CDR3 protein: CAWSVSGGGEPQHF
V gene: TRBV6-4; J gene: TRBJ2-2; CDR3 protein: CASRASRFTGELFF
V gene: TRBV5-4; J gene: TRBJ1-2; CDR3 protein: CASSKGGGHSTPDGYTF
V gene: TRBV7-6; J gene: TRBJ2-6; CDR3 protein: CASSLVSLGGTGANVLTF
V gene: TRBV7-7; J gene: TRBJ2-2; CDR3 protein: CASSITGTGELFF
V gene: TRBV18; J gene: TRBJ2-7; CDR3 protein: CASSSLPNYEQYF